The TCR beta chain described here comes from a study of blood T cell repertoires in COVID-19 (TCRdb year 2020). For the wider study: The collaborator samples originated in the United States, Italy and Spain and spanned the acute and convalescent phases of COVID-19. Sample metadata almost always included a de-identified subject ID, COVID-19 status, age in years and sex. The repertoires were released in a freely available public database meant as a resource for research on the immune response to SARS-CoV-2. The samples were drawn from two sources: the first 160 participants of the ongoing ImmuneRACE study, and 950 to 1,500 subjects contributed by 6 global collaborators. The dataset comprised deeply sampled blood TCRbeta repertoires from subjects exposed to, actively infected with, or recovered from COVID-19. Where available, HLA class I and class II types were obtained from metadata supplied by the sample provider rather than from assay-based typing. The prospective study material was composed of cDNA or gDNA derived from T cells, B-cell-depleted T cells, or PBMCs.

As concerns this clone: Its antigen has not been determined. Per-base quality was not reported, and no clone a single base away is much larger than it.

TCRbeta CDR3 regions were amplified from genomic DNA using the immunoSEQ Assay, a bias-controlled multiplex PCR. The paper's data handling went like this. The number of nucleated cells in each sample was estimated from the amplification of reference gene primers within the assay. To quantify the absolute abundance of each unique TCRbeta CDR3 rearrangement, sequence reads were collapsed and filtered. Productive Simpson clonality was computed per sample as the square root of Simpson's diversity index over productive rearrangements. The immuneACCESS repertoire file appears here via TCRdb, limited to in-frame rearrangements. These files lack a portion of the clones; in checked studies, under half of the deficit traces to unresolved V genes, and the cause of the others is not known. V, J and clone size reflect that table, while D and trimming were determined from the DNA. The sample data list roughly 260,000 clones, and around 87% of these were observed just once. The ten largest clones add up to 2.2% of the sample.

Another Seattle source contributed samples from volunteer blood donors who had recovered from COVID-19. Each collaborating institution followed its own protocols to collect whole blood in K2EDTA tubes. For TCRbeta analysis, collaborators shipped samples in one of three forms: frozen whole blood, isolated PBMCs, or DNA extracted from either of those sample types. The study at large found these results: How much clinical and demographic metadata was included differed by source and by participant, and the metadata was provided uncurated.

This sequence was found in a woman in her fifties or sixties who had recovered from COVID-19. Input material: peripheral blood.

The CDR3 here reads CASSQAKYNEQFF. The DNA is as follows: TGTGCCAGCAGCCAGGCTAAGTACAATGAGCAGTTCTTC. Recombination joined TRBV5-4 with TRBJ2-1; the D segment cannot be called with confidence. V is pared back by 4 bases and J by 4 bases, with 9 bases lying between the germline termini. Sequences SGHNT (CDR1) and YYREEE (CDR2) are obtained from the germline V gene (reference sequence). The CDR3 has 13 amino acids, counting the end cysteine and phenylalanine. The DNA shown is the 39-base CDR3, in frame from base 1. With the rest looked up from the reference TRBV5-4 and TRBJ2-1 genes rather than sequenced, the full variable domain is ETGVTQSPTHLIKTRGQQVTLRCSSQSGHNTVSWYQQALGQGPQFIFQYYREEENGRGNFPPRFSGLQFPNYSSELNVNALELDDSALYLCASSQAKYNEQFFGPGTRLTVL.